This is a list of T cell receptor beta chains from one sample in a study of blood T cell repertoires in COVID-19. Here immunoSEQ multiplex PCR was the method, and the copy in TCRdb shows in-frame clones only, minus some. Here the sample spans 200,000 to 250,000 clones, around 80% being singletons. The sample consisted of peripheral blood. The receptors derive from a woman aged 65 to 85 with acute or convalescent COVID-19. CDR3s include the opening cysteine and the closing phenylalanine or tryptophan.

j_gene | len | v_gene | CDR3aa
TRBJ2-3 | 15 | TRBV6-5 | CASRSGGGEGDTQYF
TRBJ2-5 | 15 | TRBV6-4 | CASSEAAGGLETQYF
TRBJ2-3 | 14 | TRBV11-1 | CASSRDGTGMAQYF
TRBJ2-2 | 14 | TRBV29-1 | CSVAGQGDTGELFF
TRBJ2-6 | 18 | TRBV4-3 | CASSQESRGYSGANVLTF
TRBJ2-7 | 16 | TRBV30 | CAWSVKLAGGSYEQYF
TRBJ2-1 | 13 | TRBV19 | CASSPGGGDEQFF
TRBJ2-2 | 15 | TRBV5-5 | CASSRGQMNTGELFF
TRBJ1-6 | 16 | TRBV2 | CASNLRGNRDNSPLHF
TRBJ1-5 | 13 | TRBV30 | CAWNRGAGQPQHF
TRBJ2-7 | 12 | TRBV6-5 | CASSSQGYEQYF